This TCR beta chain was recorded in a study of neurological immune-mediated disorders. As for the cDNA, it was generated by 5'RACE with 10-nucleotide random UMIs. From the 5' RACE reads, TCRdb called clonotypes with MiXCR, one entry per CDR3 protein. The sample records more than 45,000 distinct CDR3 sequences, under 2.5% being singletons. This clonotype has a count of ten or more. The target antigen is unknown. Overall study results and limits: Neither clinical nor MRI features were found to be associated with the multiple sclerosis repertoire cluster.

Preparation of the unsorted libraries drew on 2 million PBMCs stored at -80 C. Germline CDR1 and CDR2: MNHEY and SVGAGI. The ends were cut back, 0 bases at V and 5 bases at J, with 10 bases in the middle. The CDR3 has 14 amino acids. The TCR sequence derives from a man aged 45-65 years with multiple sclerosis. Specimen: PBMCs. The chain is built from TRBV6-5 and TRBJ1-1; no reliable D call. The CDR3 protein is CASSYSSLETEAFF. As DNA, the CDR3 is TGTGCCAGCAGTTACTCAAGTCTCGAGACTGAAGCTTTCTTT.